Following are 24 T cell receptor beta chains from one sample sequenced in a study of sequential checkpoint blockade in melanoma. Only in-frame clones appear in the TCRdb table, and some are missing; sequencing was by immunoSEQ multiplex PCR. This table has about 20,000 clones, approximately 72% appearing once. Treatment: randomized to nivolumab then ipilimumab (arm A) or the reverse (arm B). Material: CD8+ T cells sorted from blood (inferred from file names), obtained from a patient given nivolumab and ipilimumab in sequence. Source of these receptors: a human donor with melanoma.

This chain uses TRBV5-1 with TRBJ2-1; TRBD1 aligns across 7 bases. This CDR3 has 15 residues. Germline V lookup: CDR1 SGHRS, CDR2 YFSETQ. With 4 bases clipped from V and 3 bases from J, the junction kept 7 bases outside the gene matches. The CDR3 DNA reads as TGCGCCAGCAGCCTCCGACAGGGCGTCTACAATGAGCAGTTCTTC. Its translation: CASSLRQGVYNEQFF.

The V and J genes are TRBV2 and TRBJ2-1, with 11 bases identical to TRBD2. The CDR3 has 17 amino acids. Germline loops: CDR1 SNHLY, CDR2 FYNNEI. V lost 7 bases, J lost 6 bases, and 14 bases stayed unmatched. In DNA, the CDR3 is TGTGCCAGCACCGGACTTAGCGGGAGGGCATCTGGCAATGAGCAGTTCTTC. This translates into CASTGLSGRASGNEQFF.

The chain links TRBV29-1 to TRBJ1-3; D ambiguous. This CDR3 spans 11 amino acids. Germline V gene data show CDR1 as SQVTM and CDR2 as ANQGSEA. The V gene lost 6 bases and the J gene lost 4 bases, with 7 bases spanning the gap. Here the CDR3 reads CSVEEGNTIYF. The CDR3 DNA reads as TGCAGCGTGGAGGAGGGAAACACCATATATTTT.

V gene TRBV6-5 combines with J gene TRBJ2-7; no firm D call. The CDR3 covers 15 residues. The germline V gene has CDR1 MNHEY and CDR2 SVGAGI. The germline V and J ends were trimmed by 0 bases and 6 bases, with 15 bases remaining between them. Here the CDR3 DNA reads TGTGCCAGCAGTTACTCGAGGTCTGGGTCGTCCGAGCAGTACTTC. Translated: CASSYSRSGSSEQYF.

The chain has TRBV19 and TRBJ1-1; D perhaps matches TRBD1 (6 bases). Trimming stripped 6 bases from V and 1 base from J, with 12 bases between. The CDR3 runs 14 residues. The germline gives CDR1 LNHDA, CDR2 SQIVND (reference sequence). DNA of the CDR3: TGTGCCAGTAGGGCACAGGGTTCGAACACTGAAGCTTTCTTT. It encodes CASRAQGSNTEAFF.

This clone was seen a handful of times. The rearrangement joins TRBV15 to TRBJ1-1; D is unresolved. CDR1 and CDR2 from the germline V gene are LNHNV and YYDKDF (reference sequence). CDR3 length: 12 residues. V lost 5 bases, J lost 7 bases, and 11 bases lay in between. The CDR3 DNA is TGTGCCACCAGCGAGGGATTTAGTGAAGCTTTCTTT. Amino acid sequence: CATSEGFSEAFF.

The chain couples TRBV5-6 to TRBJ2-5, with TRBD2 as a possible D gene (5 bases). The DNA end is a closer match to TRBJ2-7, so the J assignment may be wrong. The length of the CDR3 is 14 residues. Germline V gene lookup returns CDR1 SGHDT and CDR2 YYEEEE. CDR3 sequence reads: CASSLSLAAYEQYF. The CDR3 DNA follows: TGTGCCAGCAGCTTGAGCCTAGCAGCCTACGAGCAGTACTTC.

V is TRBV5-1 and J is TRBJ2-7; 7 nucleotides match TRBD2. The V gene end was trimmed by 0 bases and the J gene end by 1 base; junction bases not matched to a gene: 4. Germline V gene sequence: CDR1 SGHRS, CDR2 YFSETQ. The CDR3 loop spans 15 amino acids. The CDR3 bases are TGCGCCAGCAGCTTGGAACTAGCGCCTTCCTACGAGCAGTACTTC. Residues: CASSLELAPSYEQYF.

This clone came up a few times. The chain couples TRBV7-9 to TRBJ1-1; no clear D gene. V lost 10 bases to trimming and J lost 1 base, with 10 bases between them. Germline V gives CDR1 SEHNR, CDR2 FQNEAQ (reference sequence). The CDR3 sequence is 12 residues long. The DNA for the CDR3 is TGTGCCACTAGGCGGGGGAACACTGAAGCTTTCTTT. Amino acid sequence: CATRRGNTEAFF.

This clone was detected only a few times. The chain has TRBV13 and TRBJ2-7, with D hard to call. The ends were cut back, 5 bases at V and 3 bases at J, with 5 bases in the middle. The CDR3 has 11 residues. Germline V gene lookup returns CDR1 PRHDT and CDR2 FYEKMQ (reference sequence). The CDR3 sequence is CASSLRYEQYF. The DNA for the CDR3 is TGTGCCAGCAGCCTGCGCTACGAGCAGTACTTC.

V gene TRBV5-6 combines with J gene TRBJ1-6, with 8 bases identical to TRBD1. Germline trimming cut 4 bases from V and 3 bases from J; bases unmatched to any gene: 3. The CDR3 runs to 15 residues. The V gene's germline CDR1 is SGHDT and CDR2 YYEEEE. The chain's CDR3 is CASSRTGYYNSPLHF. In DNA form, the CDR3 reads TGTGCCAGCAGCCGGACAGGGTACTATAATTCACCCCTCCACTTT.

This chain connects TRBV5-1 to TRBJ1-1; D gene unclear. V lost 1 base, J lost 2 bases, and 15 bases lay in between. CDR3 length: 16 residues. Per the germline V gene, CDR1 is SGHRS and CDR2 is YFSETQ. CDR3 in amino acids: CASSLRGPQLNTEAFF. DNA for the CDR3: TGCGCCAGCAGCTTGAGAGGGCCGCAACTAAACACTGAAGCTTTCTTT.

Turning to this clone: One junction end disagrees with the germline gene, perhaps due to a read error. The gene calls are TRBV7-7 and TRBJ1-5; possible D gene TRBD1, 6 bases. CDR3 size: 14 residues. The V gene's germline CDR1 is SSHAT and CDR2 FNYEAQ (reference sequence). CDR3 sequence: CASSYTAVGAPQHF. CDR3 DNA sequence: TGTGCTAGCAGCTACACAGCCGTGGGGGCGCCCCAGCATTTT.

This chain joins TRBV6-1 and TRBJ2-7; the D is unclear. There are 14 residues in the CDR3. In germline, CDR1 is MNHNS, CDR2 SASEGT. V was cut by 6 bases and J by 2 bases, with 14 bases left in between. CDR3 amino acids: CASRGQNYPYEQYF. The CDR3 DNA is TGTGCCAGCAGGGGTCAGAACTATCCCTACGAGCAGTACTTC.

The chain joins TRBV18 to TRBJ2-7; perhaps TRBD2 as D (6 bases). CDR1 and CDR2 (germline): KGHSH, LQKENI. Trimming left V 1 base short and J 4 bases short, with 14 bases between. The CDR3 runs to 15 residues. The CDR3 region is CASSPRTGDLYEQYF. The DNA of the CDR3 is TGTGCCAGCTCACCACGAACGGGGGACCTTTACGAGCAGTACTTC.

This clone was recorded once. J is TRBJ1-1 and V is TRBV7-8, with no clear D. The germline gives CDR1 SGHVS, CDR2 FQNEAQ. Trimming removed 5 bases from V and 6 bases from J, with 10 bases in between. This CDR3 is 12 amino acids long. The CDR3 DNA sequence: TGTGCCAGCAGCCGTCATCCGGCTGAAGCTTTCTTT. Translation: CASSRHPAEAFF.

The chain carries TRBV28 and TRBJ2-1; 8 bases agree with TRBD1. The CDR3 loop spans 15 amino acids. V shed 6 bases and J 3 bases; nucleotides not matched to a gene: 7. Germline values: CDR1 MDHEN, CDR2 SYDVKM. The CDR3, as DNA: TGTGCCAGCAGCCGCGGGACAGGATTCTACAATGAGCAGTTCTTC. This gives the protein CASSRGTGFYNEQFF.

CDR3 in amino acids: CASSTGESDTEAFF. DNA for the CDR3: TGTGCCAGTAGTACCGGGGAGTCGGACACTGAAGCTTTCTTT. V is TRBV19 and J is TRBJ1-1; D uncertain. V lost 4 bases, J lost 3 bases, and 12 bases lay in between. The V gene's germline CDR1 is LNHDA and CDR2 SQIVND (reference sequence). The CDR3 has 14 residues.

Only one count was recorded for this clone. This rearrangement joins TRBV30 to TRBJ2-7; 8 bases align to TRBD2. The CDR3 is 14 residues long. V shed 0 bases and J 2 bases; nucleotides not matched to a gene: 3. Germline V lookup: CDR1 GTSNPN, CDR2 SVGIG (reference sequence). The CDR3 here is CAWSVRGGPYEQYF. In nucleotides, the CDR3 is TGTGCCTGGAGTGTACGGGGGGGACCCTACGAGCAGTACTTC.

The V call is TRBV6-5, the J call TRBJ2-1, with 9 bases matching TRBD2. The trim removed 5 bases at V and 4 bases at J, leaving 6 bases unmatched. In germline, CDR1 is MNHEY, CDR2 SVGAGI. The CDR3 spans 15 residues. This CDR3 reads CASSATSGPYNEQFF. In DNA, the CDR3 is TGTGCCAGCAGTGCTACTAGCGGGCCTTACAATGAGCAGTTCTTC.

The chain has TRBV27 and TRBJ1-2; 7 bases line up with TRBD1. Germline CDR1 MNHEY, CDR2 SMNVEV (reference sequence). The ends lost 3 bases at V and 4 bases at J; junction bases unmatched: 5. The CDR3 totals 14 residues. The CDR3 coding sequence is TGTGCCAGCAGTTTGACAGGGAATTTCTATGGCTACACCTTC. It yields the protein CASSLTGNFYGYTF.

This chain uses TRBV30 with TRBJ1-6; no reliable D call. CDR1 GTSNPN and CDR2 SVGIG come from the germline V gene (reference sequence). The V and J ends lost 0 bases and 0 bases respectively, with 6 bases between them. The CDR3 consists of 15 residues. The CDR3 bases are TGTGCCTGGAGTGTGTGGAGCTCCTATAATTCACCCCTCCACTTT. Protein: CAWSVWSSYNSPLHF.

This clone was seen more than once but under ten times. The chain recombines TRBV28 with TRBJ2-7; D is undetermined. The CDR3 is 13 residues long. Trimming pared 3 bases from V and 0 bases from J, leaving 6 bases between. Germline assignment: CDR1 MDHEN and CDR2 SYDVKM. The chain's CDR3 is CASSFEPSYEQYF. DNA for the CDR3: TGTGCCAGCAGTTTTGAGCCCTCCTACGAGCAGTACTTC. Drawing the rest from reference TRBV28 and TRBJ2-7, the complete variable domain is DVKVTQSSRYLVKRTGEKVFLECVQDMDHENMFWYRQDPGLGLRLIYFSYDVKMKEKGDIPEGYSVSREKKERFSLILESASTNQTSMYLCASSFEPSYEQYFGPGTRLTVT.

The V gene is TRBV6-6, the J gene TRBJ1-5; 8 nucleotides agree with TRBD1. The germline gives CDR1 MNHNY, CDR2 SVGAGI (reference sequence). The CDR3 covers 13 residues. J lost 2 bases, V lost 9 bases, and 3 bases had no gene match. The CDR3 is CASETGGNQPQHF. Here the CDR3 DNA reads TGTGCCAGTGAGACAGGGGGCAATCAGCCCCAGCATTTT.